These 5 T cell receptor beta chains came from one sample sequenced in a study of T cell responses to AZD1222 COVID-19 vaccine. Produced via immunoSEQ multiplex PCR; TCRdb's table is partial and in-frame only. The sample consists of 50,000 to 75,000 clones, roughly 87% of them appearing once. The sample was peripheral blood, taken 28 days after the second AZD1222 dose. These receptors were obtained from an adult who received the AZD1222 COVID-19 vaccine.

The gene calls are TRBV25-1 and TRBJ2-5, with 7 bases fitting TRBD1. The CDR3 is 14 amino acids. V gave up 4 bases and J gave up 2 bases; unmatched junction bases: 4. The V gene's germline CDR1 is MGHDK and CDR2 SYGVNS. The CDR3 nucleotides read TGTGCCAGCAGTGCCAGGGGGAGTCAAGAGACCCAGTACTTC. It yields the protein CASSARGSQETQYF.

This chain connects TRBV5-1 to TRBJ2-7; tentatively, D is TRBD1 or TRBD2 (5 bases each). The V gene lost 2 bases and the J gene lost 4 bases, with 13 bases spanning the gap. The length of the CDR3 is 14 residues. Germline V CDR1 and CDR2: SGHRS, YFSETQ. The CDR3 sequence is CASSFGAGDYEQYF. In DNA, the CDR3 is TGCGCCAGCAGCTTCGGGGCAGGAGATTACGAGCAGTACTTC.

The J gene is TRBJ1-1, the V gene TRBV7-9, with D perhaps matching TRBD1 (5 bases). CDR3 length equals 14 residues. The germline gives CDR1 SEHNR, CDR2 FQNEAQ (reference sequence). Trimming took 2 bases from V and 2 from J, leaving 9 bases between them. CDR3 amino acids: CASSLRQTNTEAFF. Here the CDR3 DNA reads TGTGCCAGCAGCTTACGACAGACAAACACTGAAGCTTTCTTT. Supplemented by reference TRBV7-9 and TRBJ1-1, the full variable domain reads DTGVSQNPRHKITKRGQNVTFRCDPISEHNRLYWYRQTLGQGPEFLTYFQNEAQLEKSRLLSDRFSAERPKGSFSTLEIQRTEQGDSAMYLCASSLRQTNTEAFFGQGTRLTVV.

The genes are TRBV11-1 and TRBJ2-2; 8 nucleotides match TRBD2. J gave up 2 bases and V 7 bases, and 9 bases lay outside the gene matches. The CDR3 extends over 16 amino acids. Germline assignment: CDR1 SGHAT and CDR2 FQDESV (reference sequence). The CDR3 spells CASTVWSGGNTGELFF. CDR3 nucleotide sequence: TGTGCCAGCACGGTGTGGAGCGGGGGTAACACCGGGGAGCTGTTTTTT.

The rearrangement uses TRBV4-1 and TRBJ2-3, with 7 nucleotides matching TRBD1. The ends lost 0 bases at V and 3 bases at J; junction bases unmatched: 3. The germline V gene encodes CDR1 MGHRA and CDR2 YSYEKL. The CDR3 is 15 residues long. The CDR3 DNA is TGCGCCAGCAGCCAAGACGACAGGGTAACAGATACGCAGTATTTT. Its translation is CASSQDDRVTDTQYF.